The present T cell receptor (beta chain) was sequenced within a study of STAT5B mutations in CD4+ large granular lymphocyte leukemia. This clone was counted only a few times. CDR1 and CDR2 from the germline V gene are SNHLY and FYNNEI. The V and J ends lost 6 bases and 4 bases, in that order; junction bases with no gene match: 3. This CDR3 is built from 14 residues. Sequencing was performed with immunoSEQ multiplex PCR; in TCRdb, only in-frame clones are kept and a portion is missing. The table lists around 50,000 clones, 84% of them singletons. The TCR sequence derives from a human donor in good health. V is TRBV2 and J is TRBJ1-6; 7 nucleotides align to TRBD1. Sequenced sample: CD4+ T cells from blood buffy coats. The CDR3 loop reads CASRVQGYNSPLHF. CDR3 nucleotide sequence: TGTGCCAGCAGGGTACAGGGGTATAATTCACCCCTCCACTTT.